This TCR beta chain was captured by sequencing in a study of CD8 T cells in acute hepatitis C reinfection. Study observations and caveats: TRBV04 and TRBV06 were preferentially used in all groups, not explained by naive pool overrepresentation. Chronically infected subjects had no follow-up NS3-1073 repertoires.

This clone has a handful of counts. The antigen is unknown. The assay was immunoSEQ multiplex PCR, and TCRdb's table has in-frame clones only and misses some. The data hold 35,000 to 40,000 clones, with around 87% observed a single time. The time point is: naive CD8 control sorted from an acute-time-point sample. The CDR3 is 13 residues long. V gave up 3 bases and J gave up 10 bases, with 13 bases separating them. Germline CDR1 and CDR2: LNHDA and SQIVND (reference sequence). The chain joins TRBV19 to TRBJ2-1; D remains ambiguous. This clonotype was obtained from a man aged 30 to 45 with chronic hepatitis C. Sequences were obtained from naive CD8+ T cells from PBMCs. The CDR3, as DNA: TGTGCCAGTAGTATTAGGAGTATGGCGGAGCAGTTCTTC. It codes for CASSIRSMAEQFF.